A single sample is the source of the 2 T cell receptor beta chains below, sequenced in a study of cytomegalovirus exposure and HLA in healthy donors. Use of 60 Vbeta and 13 Jbeta primers characterized the PCR. Assay used: immunoSEQ multiplex PCR; TCRdb lists only in-frame clones, some missing. The sample yields roughly 70,000 clones, roughly nine tenths seen once. The sequenced sample was PBMCs. These receptor sequences come from a woman under 40 in good health and CMV-seropositive.

This clone was recorded only once. The chain links TRBV11-3 to TRBJ2-1; 9 bases fit TRBD2. This CDR3 region has 15 residues. Per the germline V gene, CDR1 is SGHNT and CDR2 is YENEEA. V was clipped by 3 bases and J by 3 bases; unmatched bases: 3. The DNA of the CDR3 is TGTGCCAGCAGCTTGCGGGAGGGCTTCTACAATGAGCAGTTCTTC. As protein: CASSLREGFYNEQFF.

CDR3 sequence (DNA): TGTGCCAGCAGTCTACAGGGGGCAAGGGGTGAGCAGTTCTTC. Translating gives CASSLQGARGEQFF. The rearrangement links TRBV11-3 to TRBJ2-1; 9 bases line up with TRBD1. Germline V CDR1 and CDR2: SGHNT, YENEEA. This CDR3 has 14 amino acids. The V segment lost 6 bases and the J segment 9 bases; nucleotides outside the gene matches: 9. The variable domain in full, completed from reference TRBV11-3 and TRBJ2-1, reads EAGVVQSPRYKIIEKKQPVAFWCNPISGHNTLYWYLQNLGQGPELLIRYENEEAVDDSQLPKDRFSAERLKGVDSTLKIQPAELGDSAVYLCASSLQGARGEQFFGPGTRLTVL.